This T cell receptor beta chain is drawn from a study of Ad26.COV2.S vaccination and SARS-CoV-2 variants. As concerns this clone: Its antigen is as yet unknown.

Profiling relied on immunoSEQ multiplex PCR, and the TCRdb table lists in-frame clones only, not all of them. The table includes about 680,000 clones, around 92% detected once. Treatment indicated: around 19 received Ad26.COV2.S at low or high dose, single or two shots; roughly five received placebo; per-sample allocation not given. The study sampled participants on day 63 after the first vaccine or placebo injection. Findings and limits, study-wide: After vaccination, substantial breadth of spike-specific CD8+ and CD4+ responses was reported.

The clonotype originates from a person aged 18-65 years who received the Ad26.COV2.S COVID-19 vaccine or a placebo. The specimen was peripheral blood, collected in a trial of Ad26.COV2.S vaccine versus placebo.

As DNA, the CDR3 is TGCAGCGTTGCTATAGGAGGGGAAGAGACCCAGTACTTC. This codes for CSVAIGGEETQYF. The chain joins TRBV29-1 to TRBJ2-5; D possibly corresponds to TRBD2 (6 bases). V was clipped by 4 bases and J by 3 bases, with 12 bases between them. This CDR3 has 13 amino acids. Germline V gene sequence: CDR1 SQVTM, CDR2 ANQGSEA.